Presented here are 29 T cell receptor beta chains from one specimen sequenced in a study of T-cell reconstitution after alpha-beta-depleted transplantation in children (dated by TCRdb to about 2016). The library was made by PCR. The reads were generated on an Illumina HiSeq 2500. Molecular barcoding was employed in the preparation of TCR libraries, with unique molecular identifiers being used to normalize TCRbeta repertoire quantification. The public reads were run again by TCRdb, first through fastp at Q25 and then through MiXCR, and only productive beta chains were kept. Duplicate CDR3 protein sequences are folded into a single record with the most common DNA and genes. For this sample the table gives hundreds of thousands of distinct CDR3 sequences, of which 10% to 15% were detected only once. The top ten constitute 0.79% of the sample. The sample's treatment or condition label, in plain terms: allogeneic hematopoietic cell transplantation with graft depleted of TCRalphabeta T cells and CD19 B cells.

Sequencing used PBMCs, obtained before TCRalphabeta/CD19-depleted stem cell transplant. The receptors here all came from a girl under 10 years old with congenital amegakaryocytic thrombocytopenia, due to receive a stem cell transplant.

This clonotype has more than one count but fewer than ten. The chain carries TRBV20-1 and TRBJ2-1; D may be TRBD2 (5 bases). The CDR3 runs to 12 residues. Trimming removed 4 bases at V and 7 bases at J, with 11 bases between. Germline CDR1 is DFQATT and CDR2 is SNEGSKA (reference sequence). The CDR3: CSAIRPGNEQFF. The CDR3 coding sequence is TGCAGTGCTATTCGTCCGGGGAATGAGCAGTTCTTC.

The table lists this clonotype with many counts. This chain uses TRBV5-1 with TRBJ2-3, with 8 bases lining up with TRBD1. J lost 0 bases, V lost 3 bases, and 9 bases had no gene match. Per germline, CDR1 SGHRS and CDR2 YFSETQ. The CDR3 loop spans 17 amino acids. CDR3 in DNA: TGCGCCAGCAGCTCCTACAGGGGGACGACTAGCACAGATACGCAGTATTTT. As protein: CASSSYRGTTSTDTQYF.

At least ten counts were recorded for this clonotype. The chain employs TRBV29-1 and TRBJ1-3; no definite D call. CDR1 and CDR2 (germline): SQVTM, ANQGSEA. The CDR3 runs to 14 residues. V lost 4 bases to trimming and J lost 0 bases, with 10 bases between them. This CDR3 is CSVVIRDSGNTIYF. The CDR3 bases are TGCAGCGTTGTTATACGGGACTCTGGAAACACCATATATTTT.

This clonotype was seen a handful of times. The rearrangement uses TRBV29-1 and TRBJ2-5, with 7 bases aligning to TRBD1. Trimming removed 7 bases from V and 2 bases from J; junction bases left unmatched: 13. This CDR3 has 15 amino acids. Germline-derived CDR1 and CDR2 are SQVTM and ANQGSEA. CDR3: CSAKTGSGVQETQYF. The CDR3 DNA is TGCAGCGCAAAGACAGGGAGCGGAGTACAAGAGACCCAGTACTTC.

The chain couples TRBV20-1 to TRBJ2-1; D remains ambiguous. Trimming removed 0 bases from V and 3 bases from J, with 15 bases in between. The CDR3 has 16 residues. Germline loops: CDR1 DFQATT, CDR2 SNEGSKA (reference sequence). CDR3 nucleotide sequence: TGCAGTGCTAGAGATCGGCGTTGGGCCGTCTACAATGAGCAGTTCTTC. It encodes CSARDRRWAVYNEQFF.

This clonotype came up many times. The CDR3, as DNA: TGTGCCAGCAGCAGGCAACAGGGTATTTCACCCCTCCACTTT. Translated: CASSRQQGISPLHF. The chain combines TRBV12-3 or TRBV12-4 with TRBJ1-6, with a possible D match to TRBD1 (6 bases). Trimming took 6 bases from V and 9 from J, leaving 15 bases between them. The CDR3 is made up of 14 amino acids.

The CDR3: CASSSPGQQETQYF. CDR3 bases: TGTGCCAGCAGTAGTCCGGGCCAGCAAGAGACCCAGTACTTC. V usage is TRBV28 and J usage is TRBJ2-5; D is uncertain. The CDR3 runs 14 residues. V was shortened by 5 bases and J by 2 bases, with 12 bases between the two germline ends. The germline V gene has CDR1 MDHEN and CDR2 SYDVKM.

This clonotype was detected only a few times. The V and J genes are TRBV19 and TRBJ2-5, with TRBD2 matching over 11 bases. The CDR3 loop spans 17 amino acids. Germline trimming cut 5 bases from V and 2 bases from J; bases unmatched to any gene: 10. Germline V gene data show CDR1 as LNHDA and CDR2 as SQIVND (reference sequence). In nucleotides, the CDR3 is TGTGCCAGTAGTGCCCCGGGACTAGCGGAGGTGCAAGAGACCCAGTACTTC. This encodes CASSAPGLAEVQETQYF.

Many counts were recorded for this clonotype. This chain joins TRBV29-1 and TRBJ1-4; 10 bases match TRBD1. The CDR3 has 13 amino acids. Per the germline V gene, CDR1 is SQVTM and CDR2 is ANQGSEA. V dropped 4 bases and J dropped 6; count of bases not matched to a gene: 2. CDR3 in amino acids: CSVAGQGYEKLFF. The CDR3 DNA reads as TGCAGCGTTGCGGGACAGGGGTATGAAAAACTGTTTTTT.

This clonotype was seen many times. The rearrangement joins TRBV5-4 to TRBJ2-7; 7 bases fit TRBD1. The CDR3 has 19 residues. The junction had 17 bases not matched to a gene; V was cut back by 2 bases and J by 0 bases. CDR1 SGHNT and CDR2 YYREEE come from the germline V gene (reference sequence). The CDR3 region has the DNA TGTGCCAGCAGCTTTCTGAAGGGGGCAATGCAATTTAGCTCCTACGAGCAGTACTTC. Residues: CASSFLKGAMQFSSYEQYF.

The V gene is TRBV29-1, the J gene TRBJ2-7; D tentatively fits TRBD1 or TRBD2 (5 bases each). The CDR3 extends over 11 amino acids. Germline CDR1 reads SQVTM; CDR2 reads ANQGSEA. V was pared by 4 bases and J by 6 bases, with 10 bases between. The DNA of the CDR3 is TGCAGCGTTGTAGGGACCACCGAGCAGTACTTC. Its protein is CSVVGTTEQYF.

About this clonotype itself: Given a much more abundant clone one base away, this may be a read error. V and J are TRBV12-3 or TRBV12-4 and TRBJ2-1, with D perhaps TRBD2 (8 bases). CDR3 length equals 15 residues. The CDR3 DNA sequence: TGTGCCAGCAGTGCTCAGGGACTAGGGGGCAATGAGCAGTTGTTC. Its protein is CASSAQGLGGNEQLF.

The DNA for the CDR3 is TGCGCCAGCAGTGAGAGAACAGGGGGTGATCAGCCCCAGCATTTT. Protein: CASSERTGGDQPQHF. This rearrangement joins TRBV5-1 to TRBJ1-5, with 8 bases matching TRBD1. In germline, CDR1 is SGHRS, CDR2 YFSETQ. This CDR3 comprises 15 residues. The J segment lost 5 bases and the V segment lost 5 bases, leaving 9 bases of the junction unmatched.

J is TRBJ2-1 and V is TRBV7-6, with D uncertain. The CDR3 sequence is 18 residues long. Germline values: CDR1 SGHVS, CDR2 FNYEAQ. V was pared by 3 bases and J by 4 bases, with 22 bases between. This CDR3 reads CASSFLPLNSVSYNEQFF. CDR3 in DNA: TGTGCCAGCAGCTTCCTCCCGCTAAATTCGGTGTCTTACAATGAGCAGTTCTTC.

This sequence joins TRBV5-6 and TRBJ2-1, with 8 bases matching TRBD2. Germline CDR1 is SGHDT and CDR2 is YYEEEE. The CDR3 contains 14 residues. The V gene end was trimmed by 5 bases and the J gene end by 5 bases; junction bases not matched to a gene: 6. The DNA of the CDR3 is TGTGCCAGCAGTATAGCGGGAAGCCACAATGAGCAGTTCTTC. It translates to CASSIAGSHNEQFF.

The genes are TRBV19 and TRBJ2-7; TRBD1 matches at 7 bases. The CDR3 has 12 residues. J was trimmed by 3 bases and V by 6 bases; bases with no gene match: 2. The germline V gene has CDR1 LNHDA and CDR2 SQIVND (reference sequence). CDR3 region: CASRDRNYEQYF. As DNA, the CDR3 is TGTGCCAGTAGGGACAGGAACTACGAGCAGTACTTC.

The rearrangement uses TRBV6-5 and TRBJ2-1, with D perhaps TRBD2 (5 bases). With 6 bases removed from V and 12 bases from J, the gap between germline ends came to 15 bases. The germline V gene encodes CDR1 MNHEY and CDR2 SVGAGI. The length of the CDR3 is 12 residues. CDR3 region: CASSSTIQMQFF. In nucleotides, the CDR3 is TGTGCCAGCAGCTCGACTATACAGATGCAGTTCTTC.

At least ten counts were recorded for this clonotype. The rearrangement links TRBV27 to TRBJ1-4; the match to TRBD1 covers 8 bases. The trim removed 7 bases at V and 8 bases at J, leaving 6 bases unmatched. The CDR3 sequence is 13 residues long. The V gene's germline CDR1 is MNHEY and CDR2 SMNVEV (reference sequence). In DNA form, the CDR3 reads TGTGCCAGCAAGAGGACAGGGTCCGAAAAACTGTTTTTT. It yields the protein CASKRTGSEKLFF.

A remark on this clonotype: This clone may be a read error of a much larger clone one base away. V usage is TRBV5-1 and J usage is TRBJ2-7; maybe TRBD1 (7 bases). The CDR3 spans 15 residues. The germline V gene has CDR1 SGHRS and CDR2 YFSETQ. The CDR3 loop reads CASSNDRDFSYEQSF. As DNA, the CDR3 is TGCGCCAGCAGCAACGACAGGGACTTCTCCTACGAGCAGTCCTTC. Full variable domain (rest looked up from reference TRBV5-1 and TRBJ2-7): KAGVTQTPRYLIKTRGQQVTLSCSPISGHRSVSWYQQTPGQGLQFLFEYFSETQRNKGNFPGRFSGRQFSNSRSEMNVSTLELGDSALYLCASSNDRDFSYEQSFGPGTRLTVT.

This clonotype was counted ten times or more. The chain combines TRBV29-1 with TRBJ2-7; 11 nucleotides match TRBD2. Germline loops: CDR1 SQVTM, CDR2 ANQGSEA. The J segment lost 5 bases and the V segment lost 6 bases, leaving 9 bases of the junction unmatched. The CDR3 totals 14 residues. CDR3 loop: CSVDLGTSGNEQYF. CDR3 bases: TGCAGCGTGGACCTCGGGACTAGCGGAAACGAGCAGTACTTC.

This clonotype was recorded many times. The chain carries TRBV20-1 and TRBJ1-5; TRBD1 is a possible D gene (5 bases). The CDR3 length is 13 residues. V lost 2 bases to trimming and J lost 7 bases, with 12 bases between them. CDR1 DFQATT and CDR2 SNEGSKA come from the germline V gene (reference sequence). The CDR3 sequence: CSARFSGNQPQHF. The CDR3 nucleotides are TGCAGTGCTAGATTCTCAGGGAACCAGCCCCAGCATTTT.

The chain joins TRBV7-8 to TRBJ2-7; possibly TRBD1 for D (5 bases). Germline assignment: CDR1 SGHVS and CDR2 FQNEAQ. Trimming shortened V by 3 bases and J by 0 bases, and 27 bases separated the two germline ends. The CDR3 runs to 20 residues. The CDR3 region is CASSFPVARTSLTGSYEQYF. In DNA form, the CDR3 reads TGTGCCAGCAGCTTTCCGGTGGCGCGGACGTCTCTTACAGGCTCCTACGAGCAGTACTTC.

In this sample, this clonotype turned up many times. J is TRBJ2-1 and V is TRBV7-2, with 8 nucleotides matching TRBD2. J was trimmed by 7 bases and V by 1 base; bases with no gene match: 6. This CDR3 contains 15 residues. CDR1 SGHTA and CDR2 FQGNSA come from the germline V gene. CDR3 region: CASSLDGRAFNEQFF. As DNA, the CDR3 is TGTGCCAGCAGCTTAGACGGGAGGGCCTTTAATGAGCAGTTCTTC. The complete variable domain, with remaining parts taken from reference TRBV7-2 and TRBJ2-1, reads GAGVSQSPSNKVTEKGKDVELRCDPISGHTALYWYRQSLGQGLEFLIYFQGNSAPDKSGLPSDRFSAERTGGSVSTLTIQRTQQEDSAVYLCASSLDGRAFNEQFFGPGTRLTVL.

V and J are TRBV7-9 and TRBJ2-1; D unclear. CDR1 SEHNR and CDR2 FQNEAQ come from the germline V gene (reference sequence). Trimming took 7 bases from V and 5 from J, leaving 12 bases between them. CDR3 length equals 13 residues. The CDR3 loop is CASIWGADNEQFF. CDR3 sequence (DNA): TGTGCCAGCATCTGGGGTGCTGACAATGAGCAGTTCTTC.

This clonotype occurred many times. The chain couples TRBV5-1 to TRBJ2-3; the D is unclear. This CDR3 has 13 residues. Germline lookup yields CDR1 SGHRS and CDR2 YFSETQ. Trimming shortened V by 3 bases and J by 6 bases, and 11 bases separated the two germline ends. The CDR3, as DNA: TGCGCCAGCAGCTCAGACCCGTCGGATACGCAGTATTTT. This gives the protein CASSSDPSDTQYF.

The chain carries TRBV28 and TRBJ2-1, with D perhaps TRBD2 (6 bases). Trimming took off 5 bases at V and 9 bases at J, with 17 bases between the two ends. The CDR3 is made up of 14 amino acids. Germline V CDR1 and CDR2: MDHEN, SYDVKM. CDR3 sequence (DNA): TGTGCCAGCAGTACCTCCGGGACGGAGGGTGAGCAGTTCTTC. Amino acid sequence: CASSTSGTEGEQFF.

The V and J genes are TRBV5-5 and TRBJ1-3; D call uncertain. CDR1 and CDR2 (germline): SGHKS, YYEKEE (reference sequence). Trimming pared 4 bases from V and 2 bases from J, leaving 16 bases between. CDR3 length: 16 residues. CDR3 region: CASSPYEWGTGNTIYF. The CDR3 DNA reads as TGTGCCAGCAGCCCGTACGAATGGGGAACTGGAAACACCATATATTTT.

This clonotype has a handful of counts. The rearrangement links TRBV27 to TRBJ2-1, with 8 bases that match TRBD2. Germline V gene sequence: CDR1 MNHEY, CDR2 SMNVEV (reference sequence). After removal of 8 bases from V and 4 bases from J, the junction contained 13 bases not matched to a gene. The CDR3 is made up of 16 amino acids. The CDR3 DNA reads TGTGCCAGCGGAACCCCCGCACTAGCGGTATACAATGAGCAGTTCTTC. Its protein product is CASGTPALAVYNEQFF.

This clonotype has at least ten counts. The chain couples TRBV10-3 to TRBJ2-7; TRBD1 agrees at 9 bases. The CDR3 is 18 residues long. With V trimmed by 4 bases and J by 5 bases, 18 bases remained unmatched. Germline CDR1 ENHRY, CDR2 SYGVKD. In nucleotides, the CDR3 is TGTGCCATCAGTGGGGGCCTCGGGACAGGGTCGATTCCCCACGAGCAGTACTTC. Amino acid sequence: CAISGGLGTGSIPHEQYF.